Listed below are T cell receptor beta chains from one sample, sequenced in a study of blood T cell repertoires in COVID-19. Profiling relied on immunoSEQ multiplex PCR, and the TCRdb table lists in-frame clones only, not all of them. The table shows over 150,000 clones, with roughly 93% occurring only once. Sequencing was carried out using peripheral blood. These receptors were collected from a man in his late teens or twenties with acute or convalescent COVID-19. Each CDR3 is given with its conserved first and last residue. A D gene is named only where the DNA matches it firmly. Size is stated for part of the rows, as once, few or many counts, or as a class when the clone is expanded.

.	.	TRBV21-1	TRBJ2-3	TGTGCCAGCAGCAAAAGACCTCGTTGGGGCGGGATGGACCCTACTAGCACAGATACGCAGTATTTT	CASSKRPRWGGMDPTSTDTQYF
TRBD1	.	TRBV6-4	TRBJ2-1	TGTGCCAGCAGTGACGGGACAGGGGGCAATGAGCAGTTCTTC	CASSDGTGGNEQFF
TRBD1	.	TRBV2	TRBJ2-7	TGTGCCAGCAGGGACAGGGGCTACGAGCAGTACTTC	CASRDRGYEQYF
.	.	TRBV12-5	TRBJ1-1	TGTGCTAGTGGTTTGGTAAACATGAACACTGAAGCTTTCTTT	CASGLVNMNTEAFF
.	.	TRBV4-2	TRBJ1-1	TGTGCCAGCAGCCAAGATAGGTCACAGGGTAATAGTTTCGATGAAGCTTTCTTT	CASSQDRSQGNSFDEAFF
TRBD1	.	TRBV5-6	TRBJ1-2	TGTGCCAGCAGCACAGGGGGCAGGGACTATGGCTACACCTTC	CASSTGGRDYGYTF
.	.	TRBV12-3/TRBV12-4	TRBJ1-3	TGTGCCAGCAGGGCAAACTCTGGAAACACCATATATTTT	CASRANSGNTIYF
.	.	TRBV18	TRBJ1-4	TGTGCCAGCTCACCACCGTCCAATAATGAAAAACTGTTTTTT	CASSPPSNNEKLFF
.	.	TRBV4-1	TRBJ1-4	TGCGCCAGCAGCCAAGATGGGCTCAATGAAAAACTGTTTTTT	CASSQDGLNEKLFF
TRBD1	.	TRBV6-5	TRBJ2-5	TGTGCCACCAGGGACAGGGCAAAGGAGACCCAGTACTTC	CATRDRAKETQYF
.	.	TRBV6-5	TRBJ1-1	TGTGCCAGCACCCTTAAGAAAGCGAACACTGAAGCTTTCTTT	CASTLKKANTEAFF
.	few	TRBV5-1	TRBJ1-5	TGCGCCAGCAGCTTGGACGGGGAGAGAAATCAGCCCCAGCATTTT	CASSLDGERNQPQHF
.	.	TRBV9	TRBJ2-3	TGTGCCAGCAGCTCTATCGGGGGGCTTACAGATACGCAGTATTTT	CASSSIGGLTDTQYF
TRBD2	.	TRBV27	TRBJ2-1	TGTGCCAGCACCTCTAAAGGGACTAGCGGGAGTACGGTAGACAATGAGCAGTTCTTC	CASTSKGTSGSTVDNEQFF
.	once	TRBV19	TRBJ1-3	TGTGCCAGCGAAAAGCCATCTGACACCATATATTTT	CASEKPSDTIYF
TRBD2	.	TRBV5-1	TRBJ2-7	TGCGCCAGCAGGTTTGGACTAGCGGGTTCCTACGAGCAGTACTTC	CASRFGLAGSYEQYF
TRBD1	few	TRBV6-6	TRBJ2-7	TGTGCCAGCAGTTACTCCCAGACAGGGGGATACTACGAGCAGTACTTC	CASSYSQTGGYYEQYF
.	.	TRBV30	TRBJ2-7	TGTGCCTGGAGTGTACAGCTGGGGCGAACCTACGAGCAGTACTTC	CAWSVQLGRTYEQYF
.	few	TRBV2	TRBJ1-5	TGTGCCAGCAGCATGACAGTTGATAGCAATCAGCCCCAGCATTTT	CASSMTVDSNQPQHF
.	once	TRBV18	TRBJ1-3	TGTGCCAGCTCACTCTTGGAGGGGTTCTCTGGAAACACCATATATTTT	CASSLLEGFSGNTIYF
.	.	TRBV11-2	TRBJ1-1	TGTGCCAGCAGCGAAGCCACTCCGGGGAGGCACACTGAAGCTTTCTTT	CASSEATPGRHTEAFF
TRBD2	once	TRBV4-2	TRBJ2-7	TGTGCCAGCAGCCAAGATACGGCTAGCGGCAACGAGCAGTACTTC	CASSQDTASGNEQYF
.	.	TRBV19	TRBJ1-2	TGTGCCAGTAGTATCGCCAGAGGGGGAACTTTCCCCTATGGCTACACCTTC	CASSIARGGTFPYGYTF
TRBD1	.	TRBV7-9	TRBJ1-1	TGTGCCAGCAGCTTAGCAGGGGGCCTGATGAACACTGAAGCTTTCTTT	CASSLAGGLMNTEAFF
.	.	TRBV27	TRBJ2-1	TGTGCCAGCAGTTTCCCGGGACTCGGCCCATATGAGCAGTTCTTC	CASSFPGLGPYEQFF
.	few	TRBV12-5	TRBJ2-2	TGTGCTAGTGGCTGGAACACCGGGGAGCTGTTTTTT	CASGWNTGELFF
.	.	TRBV29-1	TRBJ1-4	TGCAGCGTTCGTCAGGCAGGGCATGAAAAACTGTTTTTT	CSVRQAGHEKLFF
.	.	TRBV12-1	TRBJ1-2	TGTGCCAGCAGCCCCGATTTTGATGGACAGGGGTCCCCGGTCTATGGCTACACCTTC	CASSPDFDGQGSPVYGYTF
.	.	TRBV6-5	TRBJ1-2	TGTGCCAGCAGCTCGGGGCGGGGAATTGACTATGGCTACACCTTC	CASSSGRGIDYGYTF